This paragraph reports one TCR beta chain. Its matching antigen is unknown. Trimming took 6 bases from V and 5 from J; bases not matched to a gene: 12. Germline loops: CDR1 LGHNT, CDR2 FRNRAP. The CDR3 has 15 residues. The PCR contained 60 Vbeta and 13 Jbeta primers. Produced via immunoSEQ multiplex PCR; TCRdb's table is partial and in-frame only. The sample records approximately 71,000 clones, around 72% being singletons. This sample was included in a study of cytomegalovirus exposure and HLA in healthy donors. Study at large: Unique TCRs numbering approximately 81 million, obtained from HLA-typed donors, made up an early data release. The study, taken as a whole, reports: The likely origin of a cluster of highly shared sequence variants was a sequencing artifact. A prior analysis recorded that most TCR beta V segments were productive about 90% or about 30% of the time.

Sequenced input: PBMCs. The gene calls are TRBV12-5 and TRBJ2-5; 7 bases line up with TRBD1. The origin of this receptor is a woman in her forties in good health and CMV-seropositive. CDR3 nucleotides: TGTGCTAGTGGCCGGGGATGGACAGGCGGCGAGACCCAGTACTTC. It is translated as CASGRGWTGGETQYF.